This T cell receptor (beta chain) was obtained from a study of CD8 T cells in ankylosing spondylitis (dated by TCRdb to 2016 to 2017). Context from the whole study: T cell receptor beta repertoires were profiled in healthy donors and ankylosing spondylitis patients so that disease-linked TCR variants could be found. In total, the full study cohort was made up of some 110 healthy donors and 25 ankylosing spondylitis patients. Peripheral blood was sampled, and synovial fluid was additionally collected from ankylosing spondylitis patients.

Sequencing was performed on an Illumina HiSeq 2500. Quantitative 5'-RACE with molecular barcodes was used to prepare TCR beta libraries. Concerning the study's data processing: A new computational method, built on a probabilistic model of VDJ rearrangement, was used to identify disease-linked TCR variants. TCRdb passed the public sequencing reads through fastp at Q25 and MiXCR, retaining productive beta sequences. Under each unique CDR3 protein, matching rows form one entry showing the most common genes and DNA. The authors' filters were not applied to this entry. The sample contains 250,000 or so distinct CDR3 sequences, roughly a tenth of them found a single time. Less than 7% of the sample is in the top ten clones. With regard to this clonotype: Its antigen is still unknown. Nothing much larger sits one base from this clone, and base qualities are not available.

General findings and caveats noted by the study authors: In peripheral blood, the disease-linked clones were found at relatively low frequencies and had a CD8+ phenotype. The disease-linked clones were reported as significantly enriched in matched synovial fluid samples from ankylosing spondylitis patients. Blood from ankylosing spondylitis patients appeared to be characterized by a TCR beta motif composed of under ten highly homologous amino acid variants. Some motif variants were previously reported in synovial fluid and blood of reactive arthritis patients, suggesting common disease-initiation mechanisms.

The sequencing input was blood, either unsorted or a sorted T cell fraction (not recorded which). This TCR derives from a male donor with ankylosing spondylitis or in good health (not recorded which).

The DNA sequence reads TGCGCCAGCAGCTTGGATGCATTGAATGAGCAGTTCTTC. This yields the protein CASSLDALNEQFF. The chain employs TRBV5-1 and TRBJ2-1; confidence is insufficient to name the D gene. Cut back by 0 bases and 7 bases, the V and J ends lie 8 bases apart. Its CDR3 holds 13 amino acids, cysteine through phenylalanine. Just the 39-base CDR3 DNA is kept, in frame starting at base 1. The germline V gene supplies CDR1 SGHRS and CDR2 YFSETQ.